This T cell receptor (beta chain) was identified during a study of blood T cell repertoires in COVID-19. Study information: T cells, B-cell-depleted T cells, or PBMCs supplied cDNA or gDNA.

Data came from immunoSEQ multiplex PCR; TCRdb stores just in-frame clones and leaves some out. The data contain some 430,000 clones, about nine tenths of them singletons. Participants came from about 24 US areas, aged about 18 to 89 years. Recovered status applied to Cohort 3 donors who had two consecutive negative PCRs. It also applied to those with clearance or with symptom resolution. Sample: PBMCs or T cells enriched from blood (not recorded which). This receptor was identified in a man younger than 35 who had recovered from COVID-19.

CDR3 bases: TGTGCCAGCAGCACGGACACCTCCGCGGTGGCGGCTTTCTTT. It translates to CASSTDTSAVAAFF. The rearrangement links TRBV9 to TRBJ1-1, with a tentative D call TRBD1 (5 bases). This CDR3 comprises 14 residues. V lost 4 bases and J 11 bases, leaving 21 bases between the germline ends. Germline CDR1 is SGDLS and CDR2 is YYNGEE.